Below, 24 T cell receptor beta chains from the same sample are listed, as sequenced in a study of T cell changes during pregnancy in multiple sclerosis. Generated by immunoSEQ multiplex PCR, the TCRdb table keeps only in-frame clones and is missing some. Counted here are 45,000 to 60,000 clones, around 90% occurring once; the ten biggest clones make up roughly 0.2%. This sample comprised CD4+ T cells from peripheral blood mononuclear cells, obtained in the second trimester of pregnancy. The receptors come from a female donor with multiple sclerosis, enrolled in a pregnancy study.

The table lists this clone with a few counts. Additional DNA sequences in this sample encode the identical CDR3. The rearrangement links TRBV5-1 to TRBJ2-6; the match to TRBD1 covers 11 bases. Germline CDR1 SGHRS, CDR2 YFSETQ. With 3 bases clipped from V and 3 bases from J, the junction kept 2 bases outside the gene matches. The length of the CDR3 is 16 residues. This chain's CDR3 is CASSWTGGGGANVLTF. Written as DNA, the CDR3 is TGCGCCAGCAGCTGGACAGGGGGCGGTGGGGCCAACGTCCTGACTTTC.

The V and J genes are TRBV6-5 and TRBJ1-1, with D tentatively TRBD1 (6 bases). Between the trimmed V and J ends, which lost 6 bases and 8 bases, there was a span of 16 bases. This CDR3 contains 13 residues. Germline-derived CDR1 and CDR2 are MNHEY and SVGAGI. The CDR3 nucleotides read TGTGCCAGCAGGGGGGGGCTCGGGCCAGAAGCTTTCTTT. Translated: CASRGGLGPEAFF.

The chain uses TRBV5-1 and TRBJ2-7; D might be TRBD1 (5 bases). Between the trimmed V and J ends, which lost 0 bases and 1 base, there was a span of 11 bases. Germline CDR1 is SGHRS and CDR2 is YFSETQ. The CDR3 runs 15 residues. The CDR3 reads CASSLAIGVSYEQYF. CDR3 coding DNA: TGCGCCAGCAGCTTGGCAATAGGGGTTTCCTACGAGCAGTACTTC. Full variable domain (remainder filled in from reference TRBV5-1 and TRBJ2-7): KAGVTQTPRYLIKTRGQQVTLSCSPISGHRSVSWYQQTPGQGLQFLFEYFSETQRNKGNFPGRFSGRQFSNSRSEMNVSTLELGDSALYLCASSLAIGVSYEQYFGPGTRLTVT.

The chain links TRBV27 to TRBJ2-3, with TRBD2 matching over 7 bases. The CDR3 has 17 amino acids. Germline lookup yields CDR1 MNHEY and CDR2 SMNVEV (reference sequence). J lost 2 bases, V lost 3 bases, and 11 bases had no gene match. CDR3 nucleotides: TGTGCCAGCAGTTTCCCCCTCCCTAGCGGCTTCACAGATACGCAGTATTTT. Protein sequence: CASSFPLPSGFTDTQYF.

The V gene is TRBV2, the J gene TRBJ2-1, with D perhaps matching TRBD2 (6 bases). The CDR3 contains 15 residues. Germline values: CDR1 SNHLY, CDR2 FYNNEI. V was trimmed by 6 bases and J by 4 bases, leaving 16 bases between them. The chain's CDR3 is CASRGGATPYNEQFF. Written as DNA, the CDR3 is TGTGCCAGCAGGGGCGGGGCGACCCCTTACAATGAGCAGTTCTTC.

The chain joins TRBV6-1 to TRBJ1-6, with D possibly being TRBD1 (5 bases). Trimming pared 5 bases from V and 1 base from J, leaving 9 bases between. CDR1 and CDR2 (germline): MNHNS, SASEGT. This CDR3 has 15 residues. CDR3 loop: CASSSRGSYNSPLHF. CDR3 nucleotide sequence: TGTGCCAGCAGTTCCCGGGGGTCCTATAATTCACCCCTCCACTTT.

The chain employs TRBV18 and TRBJ1-1; the D is unclear. The V and J ends lost 3 bases and 5 bases respectively, with 19 bases between them. The CDR3 totals 16 residues. The V gene's germline CDR1 is KGHSH and CDR2 LQKENI. This chain's CDR3 is CASSPLFGDGDTEAFF. CDR3 coding DNA: TGTGCCAGCTCACCGCTCTTCGGGGATGGTGATACTGAAGCTTTCTTT.

This rearrangement joins TRBV7-3 to TRBJ2-7, with TRBD1 identical over 7 bases. J was trimmed by 6 bases and V by 5 bases; bases with no gene match: 7. Germline V gene lookup returns CDR1 SGHTA and CDR2 FQGTGA. The CDR3 spans 13 residues. The chain's CDR3 is CASSPTGVSEQYF. CDR3 bases: TGTGCCAGCAGCCCAACAGGGGTGAGCGAGCAGTACTTC.

This clone has a handful of counts. The chain combines TRBV6-4 with TRBJ1-1, with 7 bases matching TRBD1. The CDR3 totals 13 residues. Germline V lookup: CDR1 MRHNA, CDR2 SNTAGT. V gave up 6 bases and J gave up 3 bases; unmatched junction bases: 4. The CDR3 DNA reads as TGTGCCAGCAGAATGGGACAGTACACTGAAGCTTTCTTT. Residues: CASRMGQYTEAFF.

The J gene is TRBJ2-6, the V gene TRBV7-3, with D tentatively TRBD1 (6 bases). Germline-derived CDR1 and CDR2 are SGHTA and FQGTGA. V was cut by 0 bases and J by 2 bases, with 11 bases left in between. The CDR3 covers 17 residues. Written as DNA, the CDR3 is TGTGCCAGCAGCTTAACCCATGCAGGGGCTGGGGCCAACGTCCTGACTTTC. Protein product: CASSLTHAGAGANVLTF.

The V gene is TRBV11-2, the J gene TRBJ2-1; D perhaps matches TRBD1 (5 bases). The ends were cut back, 4 bases at V and 7 bases at J, with 11 bases in the middle. The CDR3 is 13 amino acids. In germline, CDR1 is SGHAT, CDR2 FQNNGV. The CDR3 sequence: CASSSSRVNEQFF. Written as DNA, the CDR3 is TGTGCCAGCAGCTCATCCAGGGTGAATGAGCAGTTCTTC.

The V gene is TRBV5-4, the J gene TRBJ1-2; 8 bases align to TRBD1. The V gene end was trimmed by 4 bases and the J gene end by 4 bases; junction bases not matched to a gene: 9. This CDR3 is built from 15 residues. Germline assignment: CDR1 SGHNT and CDR2 YYREEE (reference sequence). The CDR3 DNA reads as TGTGCCAGCAGCAGGGATATACAGGGGGGCTATGGCTACACCTTC. It is translated as CASSRDIQGGYGYTF. The entire variable domain, with the rest obtained from reference TRBV5-4 and TRBJ1-2, is as follows: ETGVTQSPTHLIKTRGQQVTLRCSSQSGHNTVSWYQQALGQGPQFIFQYYREEENGRGNFPPRFSGLQFPNYSSELNVNALELDDSALYLCASSRDIQGGYGYTFGSGTRLTVV.

The V call is TRBV30, the J call TRBJ2-1; the match to TRBD2 covers 9 bases. The CDR3 consists of 17 residues. Germline CDR1 is GTSNPN and CDR2 is SVGIG (reference sequence). V was clipped by 0 bases and J by 7 bases; unmatched bases: 13. CDR3 nucleotide sequence: TGTGCCTGGAGTGTACGCTTTGGTTTAGCGGGAGCGAATGAGCAGTTCTTC. Translating it yields CAWSVRFGLAGANEQFF.

The chain links TRBV5-4 to TRBJ2-5, with 7 nucleotides matching TRBD1. Germline V gives CDR1 SGHNT, CDR2 YYREEE (reference sequence). V was clipped by 4 bases and J by 2 bases; unmatched bases: 5. The CDR3 has 14 residues. The CDR3 protein is CASSLGQSQETQYF. The CDR3 nucleotides read TGTGCCAGCAGCCTGGGACAGTCACAAGAGACCCAGTACTTC.

The genes are TRBV7-2 and TRBJ2-7, with TRBD2 identical over 9 bases. Germline V gene sequence: CDR1 SGHTA, CDR2 FQGNSA. This CDR3 region has 18 residues. Trimming removed 2 bases from V and 3 bases from J; junction bases left unmatched: 14. For the CDR3, the DNA is TGTGCCAGCAGCTTAAACCCCTCTAATCTAGCGGGGAGCTACGAGCAGTACTTC. It translates to CASSLNPSNLAGSYEQYF.

V usage is TRBV19 and J usage is TRBJ1-6; TRBD1 agrees at 11 bases. The CDR3 runs 16 residues. Germline CDR1 is LNHDA and CDR2 is SQIVND (reference sequence). The V gene end was trimmed by 5 bases and the J gene end by 6 bases; junction bases not matched to a gene: 6. The DNA of the CDR3 is TGTGCCAGTAGTCTGTCCGGGACAGGGGGTAATTCACCCCTCCACTTT. Amino acid sequence: CASSLSGTGGNSPLHF. Combining the CDR3 with reference TRBV19 and TRBJ1-6 gives the whole variable domain DGGITQSPKYLFRKEGQNVTLSCEQNLNHDAMYWYRQDPGQGLRLIYYSQIVNDFQKGDIAEGYSVSREKKESFPLTVTSAQKNPTAFYLCASSLSGTGGNSPLHFGNGTRLTVT.

The genes are TRBV25-1 and TRBJ2-3; no clear D gene. CDR1 is MGHDK and CDR2 is SYGVNS in the germline V gene. V gave up 7 bases and J gave up 6 bases, with 14 bases separating them. The CDR3 contains 13 residues. The chain's CDR3 is CASKPSAWDTQYF. The CDR3 nucleotides are TGTGCCAGCAAGCCCTCCGCCTGGGATACGCAGTATTTT.

The rearrangement uses TRBV19 and TRBJ1-2, with TRBD1 as a possible D gene (5 bases). The V gene's germline CDR1 is LNHDA and CDR2 SQIVND (reference sequence). The CDR3 is made up of 11 amino acids. V was trimmed by 9 bases and J by 11 bases, leaving 16 bases between them. The DNA of the CDR3 is TGTGCCAGCAGATCAGGGTACTTGTACACCTTC. Encoded protein: CASRSGYLYTF.

The chain couples TRBV21-1 to TRBJ2-7; TRBD2 reflects the table's D call only, with no check against the DNA. TRBV21-1 is described as a pseudogene. The CDR3 has 11 amino acids. The CDR3 DNA reads as TGTGCCAAGGCGGGGGGCCACGAGCAGTACTTC. Its translation: CAKAGGHEQYF.

The rearrangement uses TRBV30 and TRBJ1-5, with 8 bases lining up with TRBD1. CDR1 GTSNPN and CDR2 SVGIG come from the germline V gene (reference sequence). This CDR3 comprises 17 residues. V lost 0 bases, J lost 5 bases, and 12 bases stayed unmatched. This CDR3 reads CAWSVRIGGQAYQPQHF. The DNA for the CDR3 is TGTGCCTGGAGTGTAAGGATTGGGGGACAGGCCTATCAGCCCCAGCATTTT.

V usage is TRBV18 and J usage is TRBJ1-2, with D tentatively TRBD1 (5 bases). Germline V lookup: CDR1 KGHSH, CDR2 LQKENI. Trimming left V 4 bases short and J 6 bases short, with 18 bases between. This CDR3 contains 15 residues. In DNA form, the CDR3 reads TGTGCCAGCTCACGAGTACTCCAGGGATCGGATGGCTACACCTTC. Translating gives CASSRVLQGSDGYTF.

V usage is TRBV30 and J usage is TRBJ2-6; D may be TRBD1 (6 bases). Trimming pared 8 bases from V and 3 bases from J, leaving 8 bases between. Germline CDR1 and CDR2: GTSNPN and SVGIG (reference sequence). The CDR3 runs 12 residues. The CDR3: CAQGHGANVLTF. CDR3 bases: TGTGCCCAGGGGCATGGGGCCAACGTCCTGACTTTC.

This clone has a single count. The J gene is TRBJ2-3, the V gene TRBV5-1; TRBD2 agrees at 8 bases. CDR3 length equals 17 residues. V dropped 6 bases and J dropped 5; count of bases not matched to a gene: 17. Germline-derived CDR1 and CDR2 are SGHRS and YFSETQ. CDR3 region: CASTSGGVSGRGDTQYF. CDR3 coding DNA: TGCGCCAGCACCTCGGGGGGGGTAAGCGGGAGAGGAGATACGCAGTATTTT.

The gene calls are TRBV9 and TRBJ2-6; 16 bases are a match to TRBD2. Unmatched junction bases numbered 4, after V lost 4 bases and J lost 0 bases. Germline CDR1 SGDLS, CDR2 YYNGEE. This CDR3 region has 19 residues. The CDR3: CASSSGLAGGGSGANVLTF. CDR3 in DNA: TGTGCCAGCAGCTCGGGACTAGCGGGAGGGGGCTCTGGGGCCAACGTCCTGACTTTC.